This T cell receptor (beta chain) originates from a study of CD8 T cells in ankylosing spondylitis. Findings of the study overall: Made up of several highly homologous variants, a TCR beta motif appeared characteristic of ankylosing spondylitis blood. Clones tied to disease were said to be significantly enriched in matched ankylosing spondylitis synovial fluid. Some motif variants had been reported before (in reactive arthritis synovial fluid and blood).

This clonotype appeared a few times. As yet, its antigen is unknown. As the method for making TCR beta libraries, quantitative 5'-RACE with molecular barcodes was used. A single record per CDR3 protein comes from TCRdb applying MiXCR to the 5' RACE reads. The sample lists nearly 350,000 distinct CDR3 sequences, under 15% seen once, with 1.1% in the top ten. The junction had 17 bases not matched to a gene; V was cut back by 6 bases and J by 9 bases. CDR3 length: 17 amino acids. The sequencing sample was made of blood, either unsorted or a sorted T cell fraction (not recorded which). The chain links TRBV12-3 or TRBV12-4 to TRBJ1-6; 7 positions match TRBD1. The receptor was derived from a male donor with ankylosing spondylitis or in good health (not recorded which). This chain's CDR3 is CASRRLTGPSTLSPLHF. In DNA form, the CDR3 reads TGTGCCAGCAGACGCCTGACAGGGCCCTCTACTCTTTCACCCCTCCACTTT.